The 13 T cell receptor beta chains listed next were all sequenced from one sample in a study of T cell responses to AZD1222 COVID-19 vaccine. Libraries were prepared by immunoSEQ multiplex PCR; TCRdb keeps only in-frame clonotypes and omits some of them. Among some 180,000 clones listed, about nine tenths were seen once. The sample here was peripheral blood, taken on day 0 of AZD1222 vaccination. These receptors came from an adult in good health.

This clone was counted only a few times. V and J are TRBV5-5 and TRBJ1-5; D ambiguous. CDR1 is SGHKS and CDR2 is YYEKEE in the germline V gene (reference sequence). This CDR3 is 13 amino acids long. V lost 2 bases to trimming and J lost 5 bases, with 8 bases between them. The CDR3 loop reads CASSFGLHQPQHF. CDR3 nucleotides: TGTGCCAGCAGCTTCGGGCTGCATCAGCCCCAGCATTTT.

The chain employs TRBV7-9 and TRBJ2-7; tentatively, D is TRBD1 (6 bases). The CDR3 is 16 residues long. V gave up 2 bases and J gave up 0 bases, with 14 bases separating them. Looked up from germline, CDR1 is SEHNR and CDR2 is FQNEAQ (reference sequence). CDR3 in DNA: TGTGCCAGCAGCTTAATTGGGGACAAGGCCTCCTACGAGCAGTACTTC. Amino acids: CASSLIGDKASYEQYF. The entire variable domain, with the rest obtained from reference TRBV7-9 and TRBJ2-7, is as follows: DTGVSQNPRHKITKRGQNVTFRCDPISEHNRLYWYRQTLGQGPEFLTYFQNEAQLEKSRLLSDRFSAERPKGSFSTLEIQRTEQGDSAMYLCASSLIGDKASYEQYFGPGTRLTVT.

The rearrangement joins TRBV5-1 to TRBJ1-2; TRBD1 matches at 7 bases. Per the germline V gene, CDR1 is SGHRS and CDR2 is YFSETQ. There are 14 residues in the CDR3. With V trimmed by 4 bases and J by 2 bases, 5 bases remained unmatched. The CDR3 DNA follows: TGCGCCAGCAGCCCGGGACAGCCAAACTATGGCTACACCTTC. Translating it yields CASSPGQPNYGYTF.

DNA for the CDR3: TGTGCCTGGAGTGTAGTCTCGACGGAGCAGCCCCAGCATTTT. It encodes CAWSVVSTEQPQHF. V gene TRBV30 combines with J gene TRBJ1-5, with D unresolved. Germline CDR1 is GTSNPN and CDR2 is SVGIG (reference sequence). V was clipped by 0 bases and J by 7 bases, with 13 bases between them. The CDR3 is 14 amino acids.

The chain uses TRBV19 and TRBJ1-2; no firm D call. V was clipped by 1 base and J by 10 bases, with 10 bases between them. Germline CDR1 reads LNHDA; CDR2 reads SQIVND (reference sequence). This CDR3 region has 12 residues. CDR3 sequence: CASSIGPFTYTF. The CDR3 nucleotides read TGTGCCAGTAGTATAGGGCCCTTTACCTACACCTTC. The entire variable domain, with the rest obtained from reference TRBV19 and TRBJ1-2, is as follows: DGGITQSPKYLFRKEGQNVTLSCEQNLNHDAMYWYRQDPGQGLRLIYYSQIVNDFQKGDIAEGYSVSREKKESFPLTVTSAQKNPTAFYLCASSIGPFTYTFGSGTRLTVV.

CDR3 sequence: CSVEGSGSDNEQFF. CDR3 nucleotides: TGCAGCGTTGAAGGGAGCGGGAGTGACAATGAGCAGTTCTTC. The rearrangement joins TRBV29-1 to TRBJ2-1, with TRBD2 matching 8 bases. The CDR3 covers 14 residues. Losses at the gene ends were 1 base for V and 5 bases for J; bases not matched to a gene: 4. Looked up from germline, CDR1 is SQVTM and CDR2 is ANQGSEA.

This clone was seen once. The V call is TRBV6-5, the J call TRBJ2-7; TRBD1 matches at 9 bases. Per germline, CDR1 MNHEY and CDR2 SVGAGI. The CDR3 covers 15 residues. V gave up 6 bases and J gave up 3 bases; unmatched junction bases: 9. The CDR3 DNA is TGTGCCAGCAGACAAGACAGGGGGGGAAACTACGAGCAGTACTTC. Its protein product is CASRQDRGGNYEQYF.

V gene TRBV3-1 (or the pseudogene TRBV3-2) combines with J gene TRBJ2-1, with a weak D call TRBD2 (5 bases). CDR3 length equals 17 residues. V was clipped by 3 bases and J by 6 bases, with 21 bases between them. Looked up from germline, CDR1 is LGHDT and CDR2 is YNNKEL (reference sequence). The CDR3 nucleotides read TGTGCCAGCAGCCACCCCGGGCCCGGGAAAACGCTCAATGAGCAGTTCTTC. Protein: CASSHPGPGKTLNEQFF.

The rearrangement links TRBV6-5 to TRBJ1-4; no definite D call. Per germline, CDR1 MNHEY and CDR2 SVGAGI. This CDR3 region has 15 residues. V was cut by 2 bases and J by 0 bases, with 7 bases left in between. CDR3 DNA: TGTGCCAGCAGTTACAACGCAGCAACTAATGAAAAACTGTTTTTT. It is translated as CASSYNAATNEKLFF.

V and J are TRBV7-9 and TRBJ2-5; a weak D match, TRBD2 (6 bases). The germline V gene encodes CDR1 SEHNR and CDR2 FQNEAQ (reference sequence). This CDR3 region has 13 residues. V lost 3 bases and J lost 6, with 11 bases in between. The CDR3 loop reads CASSFTSHQTQYF. For the CDR3, the DNA is TGTGCCAGCAGCTTTACTAGCCACCAGACCCAGTACTTC.

The chain couples TRBV6-5 to TRBJ1-1; D may be TRBD1 (5 bases). The V end was cut by 6 bases, the J end by 2 bases, with 16 bases between. CDR1 and CDR2 (germline): MNHEY, SVGAGI. This CDR3 region has 15 residues. This CDR3 reads CASRTTGTGNTEAFF. The CDR3 bases are TGTGCCAGCAGGACGACCGGGACTGGAAACACTGAAGCTTTCTTT.

Note on this clone: Germline and junction disagree at one end, which may indicate a read error. The rearrangement links TRBV12-3 or TRBV12-4 to TRBJ1-5; D is unresolved. This CDR3 comprises 12 residues. DNA for the CDR3: TGTGACAGCAGTTTGGGGAATCAGCCCCAGCATTTT. Its translation: CDSSLGNQPQHF.

J is TRBJ2-7 and V is TRBV6-5, with 10 bases identical to TRBD2. This CDR3 is built from 15 residues. Per the germline V gene, CDR1 is MNHEY and CDR2 is SVGAGI. Trimming at V came to 5 bases and at J to 0 bases, leaving 4 bases not matched to a gene. The CDR3: CASSPRLAGSYEQYF. The DNA for the CDR3 is TGTGCCAGCAGTCCACGACTAGCGGGCTCCTACGAGCAGTACTTC.